Included here is one T cell receptor (beta chain) sequence, with context. This specimen comes from a study of blood T cell repertoires in COVID-19. Per germline, CDR1 SQVTM and CDR2 ANQGSEA. This CDR3 is built from 14 residues. V lost 7 bases and J lost 4; bases outside the gene matches: 12. Original processing notes: Amplification from reference gene primers served as the basis for estimated nucleated cell counts. Only in-frame clones appear in the TCRdb table, and some are missing; sequencing was by immunoSEQ multiplex PCR. That table is the source of V, J and clone size, and D and trimming were worked out from the DNA. Found here are some 120,000 clones, roughly 69% of them singletons; the top ten hold approximately 2%.

This sequence was found in a woman aged 70-85 years with acute or convalescent COVID-19. This chain connects TRBV29-1 to TRBJ2-7, with 8 positions matching TRBD1. Sequenced sample: peripheral blood. For the CDR3, the DNA is TGCAGCGCTGGGGAGACAGGGGTGGGGTACGAGCAGTACTTC. Its translation: CSAGETGVGYEQYF.